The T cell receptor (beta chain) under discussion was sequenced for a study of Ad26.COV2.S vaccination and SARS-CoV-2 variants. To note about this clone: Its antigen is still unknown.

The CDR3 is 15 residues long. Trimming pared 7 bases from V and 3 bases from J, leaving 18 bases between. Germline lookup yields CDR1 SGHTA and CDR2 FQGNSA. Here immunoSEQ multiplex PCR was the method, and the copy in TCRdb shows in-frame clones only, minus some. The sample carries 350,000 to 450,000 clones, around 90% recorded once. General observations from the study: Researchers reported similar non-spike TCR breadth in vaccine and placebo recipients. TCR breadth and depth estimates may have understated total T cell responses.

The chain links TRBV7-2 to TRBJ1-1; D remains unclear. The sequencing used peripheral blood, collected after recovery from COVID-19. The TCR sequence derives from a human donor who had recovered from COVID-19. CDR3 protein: CASTPGWGSDTEAFF. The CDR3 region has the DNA TGTGCCAGCACACCGGGTTGGGGATCGGACACTGAAGCTTTCTTT.